The source of this T cell receptor (beta chain) is a study of blood T cell repertoires in COVID-19. Libraries were prepared by immunoSEQ multiplex PCR; TCRdb keeps only in-frame clonotypes and omits some of them. The data contain a few hundred thousand clones, less than 90% of them singletons. V was cut by 1 base and J by 5 bases, with 8 bases left in between. The CDR3 has 13 residues. Germline CDR1 and CDR2: SGHAT and FQNNGV. Donors of Cohort 3 who recovered were those that had two negative PCRs, clearance, or symptom resolution. This clonotype originated in a woman in her twenties or thirties who had recovered from COVID-19. The material sequenced was PBMCs or T cells enriched from blood (not recorded which). This chain connects TRBV11-2 to TRBJ1-1; D not certain. Written as DNA, the CDR3 is TGTGCCAGCAGCTTAGTTGGGGAGACTGAAGCTTTCTTT. Translated, it gives CASSLVGETEAFF.